The source of this T cell receptor (beta chain) is a study of neurological immune-mediated disorders. The cDNA came from 5'RACE with 10-nucleotide random UMIs. TCRdb used MiXCR to reprocess the 5' RACE reads, holding one entry per CDR3 protein. The data contain some 60,000 distinct CDR3 sequences, nearly 10% of them seen just once; the ten biggest clones take up around an eighth. Germline V gives CDR1 MDHEN, CDR2 SYDVKM. The CDR3 spans 12 residues. V was clipped by 6 bases and J by 8 bases, with 13 bases between them. The time point was: longitudinal time-point 2. The unsorted libraries had their origin in 2 million PBMCs stored at -80 C.

The clonotype was recovered from a man aged 30 to 39 in good health. V usage is TRBV28 and J usage is TRBJ1-2; D is possibly TRBD1 (6 bases). The specimen was PBMCs. CDR3 in amino acids: CASSTGYGGYTF. In DNA form, the CDR3 reads TGTGCCAGCAGCACAGGGTACGGCGGCTACACCTTC.